Listed here is a single T cell receptor beta chain. The data derive from a study of human T cells and chemical hapten exposure. Using its own MiXCR run on the RACE reads, TCRdb lists one record per CDR3 protein. In the table there are a few hundred thousand distinct CDR3 sequences, about 6% of which are singletons. Time point of the sample: patch test 2, 6 weeks after DPC sensitization. The treatment was: therapeutic diphenylcyclopropenone sensitization with weekly scalp DPC. This receptor was taken from a woman aged 18-35 years with alopecia areata. Some clones in this sample may be carry-over from other donors' samples. This specimen consisted of whole blood, obtained in connection with sensitization to the hapten diphenylcyclopropenone (DPC).

CDR3 sequence: CASTRDRFGTEAFF. The CDR3 nucleotides are TGTGCCAGCACCCGAGACAGATTTGGAACTGAAGCTTTCTTT. The J gene is TRBJ1-1, the V gene TRBV6-5; the D gene is possibly TRBD1 (5 bases). The V and J ends lost 7 bases and 5 bases respectively, with 17 bases between them. This CDR3 comprises 14 residues. Germline V gene lookup returns CDR1 MNHEY and CDR2 SVGAGI.